This T cell receptor (beta chain) was identified in a study of Graves' ophthalmopathy and Graves' hyperthyroidism. On the study more broadly: Before any treatment was given, at initial diagnosis, peripheral blood was collected.

The study amplified TCR beta CDR3 regions using RNA transcripts. A first-round RT-PCR used HTBI primers, followed by a second-round multiplex PCR. Each CDR3 protein gets one entry after TCRdb re-called the multiplex PCR reads with MiXCR. Of roughly 300,000 distinct CDR3 sequences detected, around a sixth appear once; the ten largest clones hold roughly 12%. V gave up 8 bases and J gave up 6 bases, with 11 bases separating them. The germline CDR1 and CDR2 sequences are MNHEY and SVGAGI. This CDR3 has 11 amino acids. Disease in donors with ophthalmopathy had moderate-to-severe activity, CAS ≥3, NOSPECS ≥4 and under 3 months' duration. Study-wide findings and caveats: Most expanded clonotypes from thyroid (those above 0.001 frequency) were also found in blood. A 13-signature model separated ophthalmopathy from stable hyperthyroidism, almost 90% sensitivity, around 79% specificity.

The sample holds many counts of this clonotype. Its antigen is unidentified. Sequenced material: peripheral blood. The J gene is TRBJ2-7, the V gene TRBV6-5, with a possible D match to TRBD2 (6 bases). The clonotype comes from an adult man with Graves' ophthalmopathy. CDR3 protein: CASRSGVEQYF. In nucleotides, the CDR3 is TGTGCCAGCCGTTCGGGGGTCGAGCAGTACTTC.